This T cell receptor beta chain was sequenced in a study of CD4 T cell repertoires in COVID-19. Overall study: Relabeled CFSE-low cells, IL-2-expanded for around nine days, met spikes from other coronaviruses. General study results and limits: Between about 7 and 28% of SARS-CoV-2 clonotypes also appeared in SARS-CoV and/or HKU1 spike cultures.

Concerning this clone itself: Its cognate antigen is unknown.

No culture step preceded sequencing of the ex vivo isolated memory T cells. Germline CDR1 LNHDA, CDR2 SQIVND (reference sequence). The CDR3 contains 14 residues. The V end was cut by 4 bases, the J end by 4 bases, with 13 bases between. Sequencing used immunoSEQ multiplex PCR; TCRdb keeps in-frame clones, though not all of them. This table holds some 24,000 clones, nearly 95% found once. Material: circulating follicular helper CD4+ T cells (cTfh) from blood, obtained before the COVID-19 pandemic. The TCR comes from a human donor who had COVID-19. The rearrangement joins TRBV19 to TRBJ1-2; D remains ambiguous. CDR3: CASSTAGGSYGYTF. DNA of the CDR3: TGTGCCAGTAGTACAGCCGGCGGATCCTATGGCTACACCTTC.